A selection of T cell receptor beta chains follows, all from one sample in a study of T cell repertoires in cytomegalovirus infection. MiXCR, run by TCRdb on the reads, gives a single entry per CDR3 protein. Seen here are hundreds of thousands of distinct CDR3 sequences, about a tenth observed once, and the top ten hold around 2.4%. The specimen sequenced was PBMCs. Receptor source: a human donor in good health (CMV status not recorded). Some clones in this sample may be carry-over from other donors' samples. CDR3s include the opening cysteine and the closing phenylalanine or tryptophan. D genes are given only for firm matches. Some rows mark clone size as missing; the rest say once, few, many or name a class of expanded clone.

>TRBJ2-7|TRBV5-1|TRBD1|few
CASSLRSYTGTGDYEQYF
TGCGCCAGCAGCTTGAGGTCCTACACCGGGACAGGCGACTACGAGCAGTACTTC
>TRBJ2-2|TRBV6-1|NA|many
CASRRGSSANTGELFF
TGTGCCAGCAGACGAGGTTCTAGCGCGAACACCGGGGAGCTGTTTTTT
>TRBJ1-1|TRBV20-1|NA|NA
CSAYSTANTEAFF
TGCAGTGCTTACTCGACCGCGAACACTGAAGCTTTCTTT
>TRBJ1-2|TRBV24-1|NA|few
CATSGPGPSDYGYTF
TGTGCCACCAGTGGCCCGGGCCCTTCGGACTATGGCTACACCTTC
>TRBJ2-3|TRBV4-2|NA|once
CASSQDYNWLADTQYF
TGTGCCAGCAGCCAAGATTATAACTGGCTGGCAGATACGCAGTATTTT
>TRBJ2-3|TRBV29-1|TRBD2|NA
CSFPGRGVGTDTQYF
TGCAGCTTCCCCGGGAGGGGGGTTGGCACAGATACGCAGTATTTT
>TRBJ1-1|TRBV4-1|TRBD1|many
CASSPGQGSTEAFF
TGCGCCAGCAGCCCCGGACAGGGAAGCACTGAAGCTTTCTTT
>TRBJ2-1|TRBV7-2|TRBD2|many
CASSSGLSGGSRHEQFF
TGTGCCAGCAGCTCAGGACTTAGCGGGGGGTCGCGGCATGAGCAGTTCTTC
>TRBJ2-5|TRBV20-1|TRBD2|many
CSARSPTGGRETQYF
TGCAGTGCTAGAAGCCCCACGGGGGGGCGGGAGACCCAGTACTTC
>TRBJ2-1|TRBV9|TRBD2|few
CASSAGAGSGGLNEQFF
TGTGCCAGCAGCGCCGGTGCGGGGAGCGGGGGCCTTAATGAGCAGTTCTTC
>TRBJ2-1|TRBV20-1|TRBD2|few
CSARGGGRYNEQFF
TGCAGTGCTAGAGGGGGGGGACGCTACAATGAGCAGTTCTTC
>TRBJ1-3|TRBV28|TRBD1|NA
CASSLKGAGGTIYF
TGTGCCAGCAGTTTAAAGGGGGCCGGGGGCACCATATATTTT
>TRBJ1-4|TRBV20-1|NA|few
CSARVPGREKLFF
TGCAGTGCTAGAGTTCCAGGGAGGGAAAAACTGTTTTTT
>TRBJ2-3|TRBV7-9|NA|NA
CASSLDSHTDTQYF
TGTGCCAGCAGCTTAGACAGTCACACAGATACGCAGTATTTT
>TRBJ1-6|TRBV20-1|NA|many
CSARLNRVSPLHF
TGCAGTGCTAGACTGAACAGGGTTTCACCCCTCCACTTT